These 22 T cell receptor beta chains came from one sample sequenced in a study of blood T cell repertoires in COVID-19. Clones were read by immunoSEQ multiplex PCR, and TCRdb kept only the in-frame ones, dropping some. The data show fewer than 200,000 clones, about four fifths seen once. Sequencing was performed on peripheral blood. The origin of the receptors is a woman of 80 years or more with acute or convalescent COVID-19.

This chain connects TRBV5-1 to TRBJ2-7; 11 nucleotides match TRBD2. The germline CDR1 and CDR2 sequences are SGHRS and YFSETQ. The V gene end was trimmed by 5 bases and the J gene end by 3 bases; junction bases not matched to a gene: 7. This CDR3 spans 15 amino acids. The CDR3 here is CASRASGGTLYEQYF. CDR3 DNA sequence: TGCGCCAGCAGGGCTAGCGGGGGGACCCTCTACGAGCAGTACTTC.

The chain has TRBV27 and TRBJ2-1, with TRBD1 identical over 8 bases. Germline V lookup: CDR1 MNHEY, CDR2 SMNVEV (reference sequence). Unmatched junction bases numbered 7, after V lost 5 bases and J lost 1 base. The CDR3 runs to 16 residues. The CDR3 bases are TGTGCCAGCAGTATTACCGGGACAGGATCCTACAATGAGCAGTTCTTC. Its protein is CASSITGTGSYNEQFF.

V gene TRBV4-3 combines with J gene TRBJ2-1, with 12 bases lining up with TRBD1. Germline CDR1 LGHNA, CDR2 YSLEER. The CDR3 totals 16 residues. Losses at the gene ends were 1 base for V and 9 bases for J; bases not matched to a gene: 7. CDR3 bases: TGCGCCAGCAGCCAAGCCGGGACAGGGGGCCCAAGTGAGCAGTTCTTC. Translating gives CASSQAGTGGPSEQFF.

V usage is TRBV5-4 and J usage is TRBJ2-5; maybe TRBD1 (6 bases). Trimming pared 3 bases from V and 3 bases from J, leaving 18 bases between. This CDR3 has 16 amino acids. From germline, CDR1 is SGHNT and CDR2 YYREEE (reference sequence). The chain's CDR3 is CASSSINRDNKETQYF. Written as DNA, the CDR3 is TGTGCCAGCAGCTCTATTAACCGGGACAACAAAGAGACCCAGTACTTC.

The chain employs TRBV4-1 and TRBJ2-1, with D possibly TRBD1 on 6 matching bases. Looked up from germline, CDR1 is MGHRA and CDR2 is YSYEKL. The CDR3 consists of 15 residues. The germline V and J ends were trimmed by 6 bases and 1 base, with 13 bases remaining between them. The CDR3, as DNA: TGCGCCAGCAGACGAGACAGGCAATCCTACAATGAGCAGTTCTTC. This codes for CASRRDRQSYNEQFF.

The chain links TRBV3-1 (or the pseudogene TRBV3-2) to TRBJ1-2; 7 bases agree with TRBD1. Looked up from germline, CDR1 is LGHDT and CDR2 is YNNKEL (reference sequence). With V trimmed by 1 base and J by 3 bases, 8 bases remained unmatched. This CDR3 spans 16 amino acids. CDR3 protein: CASSQASPGGDYGYTF. Here the CDR3 DNA reads TGTGCCAGCAGCCAAGCATCTCCAGGGGGAGACTATGGCTACACCTTC.

The J gene is TRBJ2-5, the V gene TRBV11-2; D might be TRBD1 (7 bases). Germline CDR1 and CDR2: SGHAT and FQNNGV. Trimming cost V 5 bases and J 5 bases, with 18 bases left between them. There are 15 residues in the CDR3. CDR3 region: CASSPSIRGDETQYF. In nucleotides, the CDR3 is TGTGCCAGCAGCCCCTCGATCAGGGGGGATGAGACCCAGTACTTC.

As for this clone: Additional DNA sequences in this sample encode the identical CDR3. The chain carries TRBV6-5 and TRBJ2-2; maybe TRBD2 (5 bases). The CDR3 contains 12 residues. Germline V gene data show CDR1 as MNHEY and CDR2 as SVGAGI. V lost 8 bases and J 5 bases, leaving 9 bases between the germline ends. CDR3 nucleotide sequence: TGTGCCAGCGGCCGGGGAACCGGGGAGCTGTTTTTT. As protein: CASGRGTGELFF.

There are many counts of this clone. V is TRBV5-1 and J is TRBJ2-2, with D tentatively TRBD1 (6 bases). Per the germline V gene, CDR1 is SGHRS and CDR2 is YFSETQ. CDR3 length: 13 amino acids. V lost 6 bases, J lost 3 bases, and 9 bases lay in between. This CDR3 reads CASKQGHTGELFF. CDR3 coding DNA: TGCGCCAGCAAACAGGGTCACACCGGGGAGCTGTTTTTT.

In the case of this clone: The junction departs from germline at one end; a sequencing error may be responsible. CDR3 region: CASSAAGQENF. DNA of the CDR3: TGTGCCAGCAGCGCAGCGGGACAGGAGAACTTT. The chain recombines TRBV5-8 with TRBJ1-6; TRBD1 matches at 8 bases. This CDR3 region has 11 residues. Per germline, CDR1 SGHTS and CDR2 YDEGEE.

This clone has only a few counts. The chain uses TRBV5-1 and TRBJ1-3; no reliable D call. This CDR3 region has 13 residues. Trimming cost V 4 bases and J 3 bases, with 8 bases left between them. Germline V gene lookup returns CDR1 SGHRS and CDR2 YFSETQ. The CDR3 DNA reads as TGCGCCAGCAGCCAGGACTTTGGAAACACCATATATTTT. Encoded protein: CASSQDFGNTIYF.

The chain is built from TRBV15 and TRBJ2-3; 8 nucleotides match TRBD2. This CDR3 has 17 amino acids. The V gene's germline CDR1 is LNHNV and CDR2 YYDKDF (reference sequence). V lost 3 bases and J lost 1; bases outside the gene matches: 9. The CDR3, as DNA: TGTGCCACCAGCAGTCCCCCCGGGGGGGCCGGCACAGATACGCAGTATTTT. It codes for CATSSPPGGAGTDTQYF.

This clone appeared a few times. The chain recombines TRBV19 with TRBJ1-2; D is possibly TRBD1 (6 bases). V lost 7 bases and J 4 bases, leaving 13 bases between the germline ends. Germline CDR1 is LNHDA and CDR2 is SQIVND (reference sequence). This CDR3 has 13 residues. This chain's CDR3 is CASTLTGFYGYTF. In DNA form, the CDR3 reads TGTGCCAGTACCCTGACAGGCTTCTATGGCTACACCTTC.

This clone was seen a single time. This sequence joins TRBV19 and TRBJ2-1, with D unresolved. This CDR3 spans 15 amino acids. V was cut by 3 bases and J by 2 bases, with 11 bases left in between. CDR1 is LNHDA and CDR2 is SQIVND in the germline V gene (reference sequence). The CDR3: CASSIEAYPYNEQFF. CDR3 DNA sequence: TGTGCCAGTAGTATCGAGGCTTATCCCTACAATGAGCAGTTCTTC. Based on the CDR3 plus reference TRBV19 and TRBJ2-1, the full variable domain is DGGITQSPKYLFRKEGQNVTLSCEQNLNHDAMYWYRQDPGQGLRLIYYSQIVNDFQKGDIAEGYSVSREKKESFPLTVTSAQKNPTAFYLCASSIEAYPYNEQFFGPGTRLTVL.

The chain carries TRBV19 and TRBJ2-4; perhaps TRBD2 as D (5 bases). Germline CDR1 reads LNHDA; CDR2 reads SQIVND (reference sequence). The CDR3 consists of 13 residues. Trimming pared 10 bases from V and 2 bases from J, leaving 12 bases between. This CDR3 reads CATSPGSKNIQYF. CDR3 coding DNA: TGTGCCACTTCGCCGGGATCCAAAAACATTCAGTACTTC. The full variable domain, its missing parts supplied by reference TRBV19 and TRBJ2-4, is DGGITQSPKYLFRKEGQNVTLSCEQNLNHDAMYWYRQDPGQGLRLIYYSQIVNDFQKGDIAEGYSVSREKKESFPLTVTSAQKNPTAFYLCATSPGSKNIQYFGAGTRLSVL.

The chain employs TRBV5-6 and TRBJ1-2; D is possibly TRBD1 (5 bases). V gave up 3 bases and J gave up 2 bases, with 20 bases separating them. The CDR3 has 17 residues. Germline CDR1 SGHDT, CDR2 YYEEEE. This CDR3 is CASSSKTAAPPNYGYTF. CDR3 DNA: TGTGCCAGCAGCTCAAAGACAGCCGCTCCCCCCAACTATGGCTACACCTTC. Full variable domain (outside the CDR3, taken from reference TRBV5-6 and TRBJ1-2): DAGVTQSPTHLIKTRGQQVTLRCSPKSGHDTVSWYQQALGQGPQFIFQYYEEEERQRGNFPDRFSGHQFPNYSSELNVNALLLGDSALYLCASSSKTAAPPNYGYTFGSGTRLTVV.

CDR3 loop: CASSLGLADFYEQYF. The DNA of the CDR3 is TGTGCCAGCAGCTTAGGATTGGCAGATTTCTACGAGCAGTACTTC. The J gene is TRBJ2-7, the V gene TRBV11-2; no reliable D call. CDR3 length: 15 amino acids. CDR1 SGHAT and CDR2 FQNNGV come from the germline V gene. V dropped 1 base and J dropped 3 bases, with 13 bases sitting between them.

The gene calls are TRBV18 and TRBJ2-5; D possibly corresponds to TRBD2 (6 bases). CDR1 is KGHSH and CDR2 is LQKENI in the germline V gene. Trimming stripped 2 bases from V and 2 bases from J, with 18 bases between. The CDR3 loop spans 17 amino acids. The CDR3 protein is CASSPKAGGTPQETQYF. In DNA form, the CDR3 reads TGTGCCAGCTCACCAAAGGCGGGCGGGACGCCACAAGAGACCCAGTACTTC. The entire variable domain, with the rest obtained from reference TRBV18 and TRBJ2-5, is as follows: NAGVMQNPRHLVRRRGQEARLRCSPMKGHSHVYWYRQLPEEGLKFMVYLQKENIIDESGMPKERFSAEFPKEGPSILRIQQVVRGDSAAYFCASSPKAGGTPQETQYFGPGTRLLVL.

This clone turned up a few times. The chain is built from TRBV6-2 or TRBV6-3 and TRBJ1-5; 8 bases line up with TRBD1. The CDR3 sequence is 16 residues long. The germline CDR1 and CDR2 sequences are MNHEY and SVGEGT. V gave up 2 bases and J gave up 5 bases; unmatched junction bases: 8. In DNA, the CDR3 is TGTGCCAGCAGTTACCCCGGACAGGGTAGATATCAGCCCCAGCATTTT. This sequence encodes CASSYPGQGRYQPQHF.

The chain employs TRBV19 and TRBJ1-6; the D gene is possibly TRBD1 (5 bases). Looked up from germline, CDR1 is LNHDA and CDR2 is SQIVND (reference sequence). The ends were cut back, 7 bases at V and 10 bases at J, with 14 bases in the middle. CDR3 length: 13 amino acids. The CDR3 DNA reads as TGTGCCAGTAAAAATCGGGGGGACTCACCCCTCCACTTT. Amino acid sequence: CASKNRGDSPLHF.

This clone was recorded once. Its ends do not fully match the called genes, so a read error is possible. V gene TRBV7-9 combines with J gene TRBJ2-1; D perhaps matches TRBD2 (5 bases). Germline V gene data show CDR1 as SEHNR and CDR2 as FQNEAQ (reference sequence). The CDR3 totals 13 residues. The CDR3 DNA reads TGTGCCAGCAGCTTAGAGGCGAGCCCCAGTAGCGTCTTC. It translates to CASSLEASPSSVF.

Only one count was recorded for this clone. J is TRBJ1-2 and V is TRBV6-5, with D possibly matching TRBD1 (5 bases). V lost 4 bases to trimming and J lost 10 bases, with 19 bases between them. This CDR3 spans 14 amino acids. In germline, CDR1 is MNHEY, CDR2 SVGAGI. The CDR3 nucleotides read TGTGCCAGCAGTTCCTTAGCAATCCAACAGGCCTACACCTTC. It translates to CASSSLAIQQAYTF.